Sequencing of this T cell receptor (beta chain) was carried out in a study of shared clonotypes between healthy human individuals. Study results and caveats: Naive CD4 clonotypes were shared across several donors at around 5.4%. The four-donor shared clonotypes exceeded non-shared clonotypes in generation probability, with non-shared ones scoring lower. Generally, estimated richness proved larger in naive subsets than it did in memory subsets.

CD45RO-negative, CCR7-selected cells formed the naive CD8 fraction, which excluded terminally differentiated effector memory CD45RA+ cells. Every subset had its genomic DNA shared out evenly among several immunoSEQ plates. TCRdb keeps only in-frame clones here, not all; method: immunoSEQ multiplex PCR. In the table there are under 850,000 clones, 80% to 95% of which are singletons. Comment on this clone: Antigen: not known.

The TCR was taken from a man aged 30 to 39 in good health. Sequenced sample: naive CD8+ T cells sorted from blood.

CDR3 DNA: TGTGCCACCAGCGCCATAGGAGCGGGGTATTACGAGCAGTACTTC. Amino acids: CATSAIGAGYYEQYF. The V gene is TRBV15, the J gene TRBJ2-7; 7 bases match TRBD2. This CDR3 has 15 amino acids. J was trimmed by 4 bases and V by 5 bases; bases with no gene match: 11. CDR1 is LNHNV and CDR2 is YYDKDF in the germline V gene (reference sequence).